What follows are 29 T cell receptor beta chains derived from one specimen sequenced in a study of radiation and T cells in renal cell carcinoma. The time point here: blood 4 weeks post-SBRT, at nephrectomy. Stated treatment: 15 Gy SBRT to primary tumor, nephrectomy 4 weeks later. Here immunoSEQ multiplex PCR was the method, and the copy in TCRdb shows in-frame clones only, minus some. The sample includes some 30,000 clones, roughly 80% seen only once; the top ten take roughly a third. The specimen comprised blood, sampled from a patient whose treatment included radiotherapy and nephrectomy. These receptors were collected from a man in his sixties with renal cell carcinoma.

The chain carries TRBV7-2 and TRBJ2-1; D possibly matches TRBD1 or TRBD2 (5 bases each). Germline V gives CDR1 SGHTA, CDR2 FQGNSA. The CDR3 has 14 amino acids. The ends were cut back, 5 bases at V and 3 bases at J, with 11 bases in the middle. The chain's CDR3 is CASSPGPVYNEQFF. Written as DNA, the CDR3 is TGTGCCAGCAGCCCGGGACCTGTCTACAATGAGCAGTTCTTC.

V and J are TRBV5-4 and TRBJ2-5; unclear D gene. This CDR3 is 11 amino acids long. Trimming removed 2 bases at V and 4 bases at J, with 3 bases between. The germline gives CDR1 SGHNT, CDR2 YYREEE (reference sequence). CDR3 loop: CASSFTETQYF. CDR3 bases: TGTGCCAGCAGCTTCACAGAGACCCAGTACTTC.

This chain uses TRBV9 with TRBJ2-1; a possible D gene is TRBD1 (7 bases). Trimming stripped 1 base from V and 9 bases from J, with 14 bases between. This CDR3 has 14 residues. Germline loops: CDR1 SGDLS, CDR2 YYNGEE. CDR3 in amino acids: CASSVTPQGGEQFF. The CDR3 coding sequence is TGTGCCAGCAGCGTAACGCCTCAGGGGGGTGAGCAGTTCTTC.

This clone was seen a single time. The rearrangement joins TRBV4-3 to TRBJ2-2; D is perhaps TRBD1 (6 bases). CDR3 length: 14 residues. V was cut by 3 bases and J by 2 bases, with 7 bases left in between. Per the germline V gene, CDR1 is LGHNA and CDR2 is YSLEER. CDR3 DNA: TGCGCCAGCAGCCACAGGGGTAACACCGGGGAGCTGTTTTTT. Its translation is CASSHRGNTGELFF.

The chain employs TRBV7-9 and TRBJ2-1; TRBD1 aligns across 8 bases. The J segment lost 8 bases and the V segment lost 1 base, leaving 10 bases of the junction unmatched. Germline CDR1 and CDR2: SEHNR and FQNEAQ (reference sequence). This CDR3 has 16 residues. The CDR3 DNA is TGTGCCAGCAGCTTAGGACAGGGGAGTCGAGAGGATGAGCAGTTCTTC. This encodes CASSLGQGSREDEQFF.

The chain employs TRBV11-2 and TRBJ2-1; TRBD2 agrees at 8 bases. The CDR3 length is 15 residues. V lost 4 bases and J lost 4; bases outside the gene matches: 6. Germline CDR1 SGHAT, CDR2 FQNNGV. The DNA for the CDR3 is TGTGCCAGCAGCTCCCTTAGCGGGGTGTACAATGAGCAGTTCTTC. This gives the protein CASSSLSGVYNEQFF.

The rearrangement uses TRBV4-1 and TRBJ1-5; D unclear. CDR1 is MGHRA and CDR2 is YSYEKL in the germline V gene. The V end was cut by 4 bases, the J end by 0 bases, with 10 bases between. The CDR3 spans 15 residues. The DNA for the CDR3 is TGCGCCAGCAGCCCAAGCCTGGGTAGCAATCAGCCCCAGCATTTT. It yields the protein CASSPSLGSNQPQHF.

The chain combines TRBV11-1 with TRBJ2-5; D is uncertain. Per the germline V gene, CDR1 is SGHAT and CDR2 is FQDESV (reference sequence). CDR3 length equals 13 residues. V was pared by 5 bases and J by 4 bases, with 11 bases between. CDR3 loop: CASSPDRGETQYF. CDR3 DNA sequence: TGTGCCAGCAGCCCGGACCGCGGAGAGACCCAGTACTTC.

This clone came up once. The rearrangement uses TRBV4-1 and TRBJ2-5; D might be TRBD1 (6 bases). Germline V CDR1 and CDR2: MGHRA, YSYEKL. The length of the CDR3 is 14 residues. Between the trimmed V and J ends, which lost 2 bases and 5 bases, there was a span of 12 bases. CDR3 residues: CASSQQWTAETQYF. Here the CDR3 DNA reads TGCGCCAGCAGCCAACAATGGACAGCCGAGACCCAGTACTTC.

This clone appeared a single time. The chain carries TRBV25-1 and TRBJ1-5; 8 bases map to TRBD1. Germline V gives CDR1 MGHDK, CDR2 SYGVNS. V was clipped by 4 bases and J by 2 bases; unmatched bases: 7. The CDR3 is 16 amino acids. The CDR3 loop is CASSANQGAGNQPQHF. The CDR3 nucleotides are TGTGCCAGCAGTGCGAACCAGGGGGCTGGCAATCAGCCCCAGCATTTT.

J is TRBJ2-7 and V is TRBV7-6; D gene unclear. CDR1 is SGHVS, CDR2 FNYEAQ, per germline. The CDR3 runs 15 residues. V lost 1 base, J lost 5 bases, and 15 bases lay in between. CDR3 loop: CASSLDPILHDEQYF. CDR3 DNA: TGTGCCAGCAGCTTAGACCCCATACTCCACGACGAGCAGTACTTC.

J is TRBJ2-7 and V is TRBV5-1, with 9 bases matching TRBD1. Germline CDR1 is SGHRS and CDR2 is YFSETQ. The CDR3 sequence is 15 residues long. Trimming took 5 bases from V and 3 from J; bases not matched to a gene: 9. CDR3 protein: CASSRSGQGNYEQYF. DNA of the CDR3: TGCGCCAGCAGTAGATCGGGACAGGGTAACTACGAGCAGTACTTC.

Remarks on this clone: The sample holds other DNA sequences that translate to the same CDR3. The chain recombines TRBV27 with TRBJ2-1, with 9 bases that match TRBD1. The CDR3 spans 14 residues. Per germline, CDR1 MNHEY and CDR2 SMNVEV (reference sequence). The V segment lost 4 bases and the J segment 6 bases; nucleotides outside the gene matches: 4. The CDR3 region has the DNA TGTGCCAGCAGTTCCGGGACAGGGCTCAATGAGCAGTTCTTC. Amino acids: CASSSGTGLNEQFF.

This chain uses TRBV30 with TRBJ1-3, with D hard to call. Trimming left V 2 bases short and J 3 bases short, with 11 bases between. Germline V gene data show CDR1 as GTSNPN and CDR2 as SVGIG (reference sequence). This CDR3 contains 14 residues. In nucleotides, the CDR3 is TGTGCCTGGAGTTTTAAGACGTATGGAAACACCATATATTTT. Amino acid sequence: CAWSFKTYGNTIYF.

V usage is TRBV14 and J usage is TRBJ1-6; D unclear. V dropped 0 bases and J dropped 9 bases, with 6 bases sitting between them. The CDR3 covers 13 residues. Germline V gives CDR1 SGHDN, CDR2 FVKESK. In nucleotides, the CDR3 is TGTGCCAGCAGCCAAGATCCAGGTTCACCCCTCCACTTT. The encoded protein is CASSQDPGSPLHF.

For the CDR3, the DNA is TGTGCCACCAGGGAGGAAGCCGCCTTATGGTACGAGCAGTACTTC. It translates to CATREEAALWYEQYF. V and J are TRBV19 and TRBJ2-7; a weak D match, TRBD2 (6 bases). The CDR3 length is 15 residues. V was cut by 10 bases and J by 4 bases, with 23 bases left in between. CDR1 LNHDA and CDR2 SQIVND come from the germline V gene (reference sequence).

The chain combines TRBV5-1 with TRBJ2-7, with 8 bases lining up with TRBD2. The J segment lost 5 bases and the V segment lost 3 bases, leaving 13 bases of the junction unmatched. Germline V gives CDR1 SGHRS, CDR2 YFSETQ. This CDR3 comprises 16 residues. The CDR3: CASSSAAGAGGNEQYF. CDR3 sequence (DNA): TGCGCCAGCAGCTCGGCCGCTGGGGCGGGAGGCAACGAGCAGTACTTC.

The CDR3 spells CASRADGATYEQYF. Here the CDR3 DNA reads TGTGCCAGCAGAGCTGACGGGGCCACCTACGAGCAGTACTTC. The chain recombines TRBV2 with TRBJ2-7; D possibly matches TRBD1 or TRBD2 (5 bases each). Germline values: CDR1 SNHLY, CDR2 FYNNEI. The germline V and J ends were trimmed by 6 bases and 2 bases, with 14 bases remaining between them. The CDR3 is made up of 14 amino acids.

The rearrangement links TRBV5-5 to TRBJ1-5; D gene uncertain. Trimming took off 4 bases at V and 0 bases at J, with 11 bases between the two ends. Germline values: CDR1 SGHKS, CDR2 YYEKEE (reference sequence). CDR3 size: 15 residues. The CDR3 region is CASSPQHSSNQPQHF. In DNA form, the CDR3 reads TGTGCCAGCAGCCCCCAGCACTCTAGCAATCAGCCCCAGCATTTT. The whole variable domain, remainder taken from reference TRBV5-5 and TRBJ1-5, is DAGVTQSPTHLIKTRGQQVTLRCSPISGHKSVSWYQQVLGQGPQFIFQYYEKEERGRGNFPDRFSARQFPNYSSELNVNALLLGDSALYLCASSPQHSSNQPQHFGDGTRLSIL.

CDR3 DNA: TGTGCCAGCTCACAGGGGAGAGGAGAGACCCAGTACTTC. This encodes CASSQGRGETQYF. This chain joins TRBV18 and TRBJ2-5, with D perhaps being TRBD1 or TRBD2 (5 bases each). The germline gives CDR1 KGHSH, CDR2 LQKENI. The CDR3 length is 13 residues. V was cut by 4 bases and J by 4 bases, with 10 bases left in between.

This clone was observed a few times. This chain uses TRBV29-1 with TRBJ2-7; 11 nucleotides match TRBD1. V trimming: 5 bases; J trimming: 0 bases; junction bases outside the gene matches: 3. The CDR3 sequence is 14 residues long. The germline gives CDR1 SQVTM, CDR2 ANQGSEA. CDR3 amino acids: CSVNGQGASYEQYF. The DNA of the CDR3 is TGCAGCGTTAACGGACAGGGGGCCTCCTACGAGCAGTACTTC.

This CDR3 is CAISESVGASSYNEQFF. The CDR3 bases are TGTGCCATCAGTGAGTCGGTTGGGGCAAGCTCCTACAATGAGCAGTTCTTC. The genes are TRBV10-3 and TRBJ2-1; TRBD1 might be the D (5 bases). The CDR3 length is 17 residues. Germline lookup yields CDR1 ENHRY and CDR2 SYGVKD. V shed 0 bases and J shed 0 bases, with 12 bases lying between them.

This clone came up a few times. J is TRBJ1-2 and V is TRBV30; D unresolved. This CDR3 region has 13 residues. V shed 2 bases and J shed 6 bases, with 13 bases lying between them. Germline CDR1 reads GTSNPN; CDR2 reads SVGIG (reference sequence). Here the CDR3 DNA reads TGTGCCTGGAGTAATAACTACCTCGATGGCTACACCTTC. Its translation is CAWSNNYLDGYTF.

This clone was seen only a few times. The chain recombines TRBV5-1 with TRBJ2-7, with D maybe TRBD2 (5 bases). Germline-derived CDR1 and CDR2 are SGHRS and YFSETQ. The CDR3 totals 14 residues. V was clipped by 0 bases and J by 2 bases, with 9 bases between them. In DNA, the CDR3 is TGCGCCAGCAGCTTGGCGACGGGGACCTACGAGCAGTACTTC. As protein: CASSLATGTYEQYF.

V usage is TRBV15 and J usage is TRBJ2-1, with 14 positions matching TRBD2. The ends lost 1 base at V and 0 bases at J; junction bases unmatched: 8. CDR3 size: 20 residues. Germline CDR1 reads LNHNV; CDR2 reads YYDKDF (reference sequence). The CDR3 loop reads CATSRGKGLAGDFSYNEQFF. For the CDR3, the DNA is TGTGCCACCAGCAGAGGTAAGGGACTAGCGGGAGACTTCTCCTACAATGAGCAGTTCTTC.

A single count supports this clone. This chain links TRBV19 with TRBJ2-3; D gene unclear. CDR1 and CDR2 (germline): LNHDA, SQIVND (reference sequence). V gave up 5 bases and J gave up 3 bases, with 6 bases separating them. The CDR3 spans 12 residues. Here the CDR3 DNA reads TGTGCCAGTAGTGATACTACAGATACGCAGTATTTT. Protein product: CASSDTTDTQYF. Filled out from reference TRBV19 and TRBJ2-3, the complete variable domain reads DGGITQSPKYLFRKEGQNVTLSCEQNLNHDAMYWYRQDPGQGLRLIYYSQIVNDFQKGDIAEGYSVSREKKESFPLTVTSAQKNPTAFYLCASSDTTDTQYFGPGTRLTVL.

This chain uses TRBV9 with TRBJ2-1; 9 bases line up with TRBD1. This CDR3 is 15 amino acids long. V shed 3 bases and J 0 bases; nucleotides not matched to a gene: 1. The germline V gene has CDR1 SGDLS and CDR2 YYNGEE. CDR3 DNA sequence: TGTGCCAGCAGCGAGACAGGGGGCTCCTACAATGAGCAGTTCTTC. Protein sequence: CASSETGGSYNEQFF.

The genes are TRBV5-1 and TRBJ1-4; 7 bases align to TRBD1. This CDR3 is 14 amino acids long. CDR1 and CDR2 (germline): SGHRS, YFSETQ. V lost 4 bases, J lost 7 bases, and 7 bases stayed unmatched. CDR3 amino acids: CASSPGTAGEKLFF. In DNA, the CDR3 is TGCGCCAGCAGCCCTGGGACAGCGGGTGAAAAACTGTTTTTT.

The chain carries TRBV7-2 and TRBJ2-1; D is unclear. The CDR3 consists of 15 residues. Germline CDR1 is SGHTA and CDR2 is FQGNSA. Trimming removed 3 bases from V and 1 base from J, with 10 bases in between. For the CDR3, the DNA is TGTGCCAGCAGCTTCGTAGATGGGTCCTACAATGAGCAGTTCTTC. Its protein is CASSFVDGSYNEQFF.